The TCR beta chain described here comes from a study of cytomegalovirus exposure and HLA in healthy donors (TCRdb year 2017). Turning to the overall study: An earlier analysis of several hundred of the donors reported 250 to 300 Gb of sequence data and roughly 100 million unique TCR beta sequences from approximately 180 million T cells. The study used immunosequencing to profile the T cell repertoires of more than 650 subjects and linked those repertoires to cytomegalovirus serostatus. Every repertoire in the discovery cohort had been generated on one and the same sequencing platform. The aim of the study was to test whether cataloging public T cell receptors could identify signatures of past pathogen exposure. Donor age, sex, ethnicity and CMV serostatus were compiled alongside the repertoire data. An early release that covered fewer than 750 HLA-typed donors contained about 300 gigabases of sequencing data and tens of millions of unique TCR sequences. Among some 400 genotyped donors of the cohort, an average of approximately 240,000 unique TCR beta nucleotide sequences was sequenced per donor, of which about 19% were non-productive. To predict cytomegalovirus infection status, the study combined high-throughput TCR immunosequencing, statistical association of individual TCRs with disease status, and machine learning. In a later genetic analysis, genome-wide SNP genotypes for about 55% of the 666 donors were used, and that subset was treated as a discovery cohort. A later analysis re-analyzed previously published TCR beta repertoires from roughly 630 donors and added high-resolution HLA genotyping to study TCR occurrence patterns. Four or five DR-DQ haplotypes were treated as single units for association and clustering because of strong linkage in the cohort. The genetic ancestry cluster associated with self-reported Caucasian donors included 65% to 90% of the roughly 410 genotyped donors. Both class I and class II loci were covered by HLA typing, at four-digit resolution. The number of donors typed differed by locus, with about 629-640 for A, B, C, DRB1 and DQB1, around 520 for DQA1, 600 to 610 for DPA1, and under 490 for DPB1. To decide whether each TCR beta V gene segment behaved as functional or pseudogenic, an earlier analysis of some 600 of the donors relied on high-throughput TCR beta sequencing. Rather than drawing on any new phenotypic data, the later analysis identified candidate immune exposures from TCR beta sequences and the way those sequences occurred across donors. Besides the first cohort of about 730 subjects, a separate validation cohort made up of 120 or so different subjects was used.

The cohort comprised more than 550 healthy bone marrow donors. At the time of sampling, all cohort members were nominally healthy, though unrecorded immune exposures were likely present. The donor tested CMV seronegative, placing the donor among the 350 or so seronegative members of the cohort. A peripheral blood sample was provided by each donor, and peripheral blood mononuclear cells were used for TCR beta sequencing. Genomic DNA extraction from the blood cell samples was performed with the Qiagen DNeasy Blood Extraction Kit. The library was built by means of the immunoSEQ multiplex PCR assay. The multiplex PCR relied on a mix of 60 forward primers for TCR Vbeta segments and 13 reverse primers for TCR Jbeta segments. The CDR3 region of rearranged TCR beta genes was amplified from genomic DNA by a multiplex PCR assay. The Illumina HiSeq System was used to sequence the amplified TCR beta libraries as 87-base-pair reads. From the authors' description of their analysis: Across the 670 or so repertoires, a later analysis counted tens of millions of unique TCR beta chains, around 11 million of which were shared by at least two donors. To remove PCR and sequencing errors, raw reads were error-corrected and collapsed into unique sequences using a nearest-neighbor algorithm that merged closely related sequences. Alignment of CDR3 sequences to IMGT reference sequences was used to assign V, D and J gene segments. For a sequence to be retained, a match of at least six nucleotides to both a V gene segment and a J gene segment was required. Rearrangements were called productive when the CDR3 lacked stop codons and stayed in frame with V and J; all others were non-productive. CDR3 was defined according to IMGT convention as the region running from the second conserved V-encoded cysteine to the conserved J-encoded phenylalanine. The earlier analysis of about 500 of the donors excluded sequences that lacked an unambiguous match to a single V gene segment. In an earlier analysis of a few hundred of the donors, a V segment was called functional when productive rearrangements were above 56.7%, and segregating when the standard deviation between donors exceeded 5%. A statistical classification framework was built for diagnosing cytomegalovirus status from the catalog of TCR beta chain sequences. A later analysis assigned V and J genes by comparing TCR nucleotide sequences with IMGT/GENE-DB human TR gene sequences. The TCRdist pipeline was used in a later analysis to assign CDR3 sequences and most-parsimonious VDJ recombination scenarios. In a later analysis, each TCR beta chain was defined by its CDR3 amino acid sequence together with its V-gene family, and reads lacking a unique V-gene family were excluded. As a way to deal with suspected cross-contamination and a sequencing artifact, a later analysis dropped under 600 nucleotide sequences that were highly shared and had low generation probability. In a later analysis, a clonal expansion index was calculated for each public chain from normalized within-repertoire ranks of inferred template counts. In a later analysis, generation probabilities were computed using a VDJ recombination model fitted to out-of-frame rearrangements, and the results were checked against IGoR. In a later analysis, TCR-TCR, TCR-HLA and TCR-CMV co-occurrence was scored with hypergeometric tests, and a repertoire-size bias correction was applied to TCR pairs. A later analysis estimated false discovery rates by permuting HLA or CMV assignments 20 times. In a later analysis, co-occurring TCRs were grouped using DBSCAN, and TCRdist sequence similarity was added for clustering within HLA-allele-positive subsets. Repertoires with fewer than 30,000 or more than 120,000 public chains, plus five repertoires with anomalous nucleotide sharing, were excluded from co-occurrence clustering. The source is immuneACCESS, and TCRdb retained only in-frame sequences with V and J called. Part of the clones is not carried over; for the studies checked, unresolved V genes explain less than half of this, and the remainder is unexplained. That table furnishes V, J and clone size, whereas the DNA furnished D and trimming. The sample data list some 180,000 clones, and 82% of these were observed just once. Approximately 1.4% of the sample goes to the ten largest clones.

Broad study findings and their caveats: Immune exposure information for the cohort was limited to CMV serostatus. In an earlier analysis of more than 500 of the donors, most TCR beta V segments appeared in productive rearrangements about 90% or about 30% of the time, broadly matching IMGT annotations. Cytomegalovirus status was reported to be diagnosed by the classifier with high specificity and sensitivity in both the original and validation cohorts. A later genetic analysis associated a missense DCLRE1C variant with V-gene and J-gene trimming of TCR beta chains, and an independent cohort replicated the association. Correlated functional status among segregating V segments might be attributable to linkage disequilibrium, but an unknown experimental factor could not be ruled out. In a later analysis, the rate of TCR association differed among HLA loci, with DRB1 alleles having the most associated TCRs and HLA-C alleles having the fewest. In a later genetic analysis, fewer N-insertions in productive TCRs were reported among donors in an Asian-associated ancestry cluster than the roughly 700-donor mean. HLA typing was unavailable for some donors at each locus, so association tests used only the typed subset. Roughly uniform sequencing depth across donors was assumed in presence/absence analyses, although this assumption may not hold. A later analysis associated some 17,000 TCR beta sequences with specific HLA alleles at a false discovery rate of 0.05. It was suggested by the authors that the approach could potentially be generalized to other disease states and immunological phenotypes. Because counts were too low, 15 to 20 rarely observed V segments, including chromosome 9 orphons, were excluded from the earlier analysis of around 640 of the donors. Compared with equally common non-associated chains, HLA-associated TCR beta chains in a later analysis were more clonally expanded and had lower generation probabilities. In a later analysis, most CMV-associated TCR beta chains were found to appear HLA-restricted, with HLA associations seemingly driven largely by CMV exposure. The sequencing pipeline was judged likely to have produced a cluster of highly shared sequence variants as a technical artifact. This cohort had only TCR beta chains sequenced, and the lack of alpha or paired-chain data limited which features could be detected. Assigning TCR associations to individual alleles was difficult when HLA alleles, especially DR and DQ, strongly co-occurred. A few of the identified cytomegalovirus-associated TCR beta chains were confirmed in vitro to be specific for cytomegalovirus antigens. The study gave a list of under 200 TCR beta chains associated with cytomegalovirus. According to a later analysis, parvovirus B19, influenza, CMV and Epstein-Barr virus appeared linked to several top co-occurrence clusters. A further reported finding was that TCR beta sequences accurately predicted the HLA-A and HLA-B alleles for most subjects in the first cohort. While some public TCRs were present in many individuals, most TCR sequences turned up only very rarely across donors.

With regard to this clone: Its antigen is unknown. Per-nucleotide qualities are absent, and no much larger clonotype sits a single base away.

Sequenced: PBMCs. The sequence derives from a man aged 35 to 55 in good health and CMV-seronegative.

This receptor has the CDR3 CASSEDPGLAALRTDTQYF. Read as DNA, the sequence is TGTGCCAGCAGTGAAGACCCGGGACTAGCCGCACTTCGCACAGATACGCAGTATTTT. The V gene is TRBV2 and the J gene is TRBJ2-3; 9 bases in between match TRBD2. The cysteine opens and the phenylalanine closes a CDR3 of 19 amino acids. Just CDR3 DNA is preserved here, 57 bases in frame from base 1. The germline V gene supplies CDR1 SNHLY and CDR2 FYNNEI. At the junction V is shortened by 1 base and J by 1 base; bases outside the gene matches: 12.